Listed here are 30 T cell receptor beta chains from one sample, sequenced in a study of T cell changes during pregnancy in multiple sclerosis. The protocol was immunoSEQ multiplex PCR, while the TCRdb copy is restricted to in-frame clones and leaves out a portion. The sample gives 30,000 or so clones, about nine tenths of which show up once; approximately 5.4% is in the top ten. The source was CD8+ T cells from peripheral blood mononuclear cells, collected in the first trimester of pregnancy. The receptors derive from a female donor with multiple sclerosis, enrolled in a pregnancy study.

The chain links TRBV10-1 to TRBJ2-3; 13 bases agree with TRBD2. This CDR3 is built from 14 residues. Germline trimming cut 4 bases from V and 6 bases from J; bases unmatched to any gene: 1. Germline-derived CDR1 and CDR2 are WNHNN and SYGVQD (reference sequence). CDR3 in amino acids: CASSGTSGSDTQYF. The CDR3, as DNA: TGCGCCAGCAGTGGGACTAGCGGGAGTGATACGCAGTATTTT.

V and J are TRBV9 and TRBJ2-3, with D hard to call. Trimming shortened V by 5 bases and J by 0 bases, and 7 bases separated the two germline ends. Germline CDR1 is SGDLS and CDR2 is YYNGEE. The CDR3 sequence is 13 residues long. The CDR3 region is CASRGLSTDTQYF. As DNA, the CDR3 is TGTGCCAGCAGGGGCCTTAGCACAGATACGCAGTATTTT.

CDR3 in DNA: TGTGCCAGCAGCTTCCTGACAGGCGGTCGGCCCGAGCAGTACTTC. Encoded protein: CASSFLTGGRPEQYF. The rearrangement links TRBV11-3 to TRBJ2-7, with D perhaps matching TRBD1 (6 bases). V lost 3 bases to trimming and J lost 6 bases, with 18 bases between them. This CDR3 region has 15 residues. Germline V gene sequence: CDR1 SGHNT, CDR2 YENEEA.

This clone turned up a few times. CDR3 sequence reads: CASSEGAEGYTF. The CDR3 DNA follows: TGTGCCAGCAGCGAGGGGGCGGAGGGCTACACCTTC. V is TRBV13 and J is TRBJ1-2; TRBD1 matches at 7 bases. This CDR3 has 12 residues. Germline CDR1 and CDR2: PRHDT and FYEKMQ (reference sequence). Trimming removed 5 bases from V and 8 bases from J; junction bases left unmatched: 5.

The chain combines TRBV10-3 with TRBJ2-1; TRBD1 might be the D (6 bases). The CDR3 covers 16 residues. Germline values: CDR1 ENHRY, CDR2 SYGVKD. Trimming removed 3 bases from V and 3 bases from J, with 15 bases in between. The CDR3 coding sequence is TGTGCCATCAGTGAATCCTGGCAGGGGAACTACAATGAGCAGTTCTTC. It translates to CAISESWQGNYNEQFF.

The CDR3 protein is CASSLTHSTGLKNEQYF. The CDR3 DNA follows: TGTGCCAGCAGCTTGACCCATTCTACAGGTCTGAAAAACGAGCAGTACTTC. The V call is TRBV5-5, the J call TRBJ2-7; tentative D call: TRBD1 (5 bases). This CDR3 contains 17 residues. In germline, CDR1 is SGHKS, CDR2 YYEKEE (reference sequence). Trimming left V 1 base short and J 5 bases short, with 22 bases between.

The chain couples TRBV5-1 to TRBJ2-1; D unresolved. V was pared by 3 bases and J by 2 bases, with 12 bases between. Germline values: CDR1 SGHRS, CDR2 YFSETQ. The CDR3 covers 15 residues. For the CDR3, the DNA is TGCGCCAGCAGCTGGCCCCTTACGACCTACAATGAGCAGTTCTTC. It codes for CASSWPLTTYNEQFF.

The chain links TRBV2 to TRBJ1-1; 10 bases align to TRBD1. Germline trimming cut 9 bases from V and 8 bases from J; bases unmatched to any gene: 6. The germline V gene has CDR1 SNHLY and CDR2 FYNNEI. This CDR3 has 12 amino acids. The DNA of the CDR3 is TGTGCCAGAACCCCGGGACAGGGGGAAGCTTTCTTT. It encodes CARTPGQGEAFF.

The J gene is TRBJ1-2, the V gene TRBV6-5, with a tentative D call TRBD1 (5 bases). The CDR3 contains 13 residues. V gave up 6 bases and J gave up 3 bases, with 11 bases separating them. Germline V gives CDR1 MNHEY, CDR2 SVGAGI. Here the CDR3 reads CASSPDSHYGYTF. Written as DNA, the CDR3 is TGTGCCAGCAGCCCAGACAGCCACTATGGCTACACCTTC.

Points on this clone: Compared with germline, one end of the junction differs, possibly owing to a read error. V is TRBV7-7 and J is TRBJ2-3; D is undetermined. Germline-derived CDR1 and CDR2 are SSHAT and FNYEAQ (reference sequence). The CDR3 totals 14 residues. The CDR3 sequence: CASSLASSTDTQYF. As DNA, the CDR3 is TGTGCTAGCAGCTTAGCATCGAGCACAGATACGCAGTATTTT.

J is TRBJ1-5 and V is TRBV11-2; 8 bases are a match to TRBD1. This CDR3 spans 15 amino acids. Trimming cost V 5 bases and J 0 bases; bases outside gene matches: 3. Germline V gene data show CDR1 as SGHAT and CDR2 as FQNNGV. The CDR3 DNA is TGTGCCAGCAGCCGGACAGGGTATAGCAATCAGCCCCAGCATTTT. It specifies CASSRTGYSNQPQHF.

This chain connects TRBV21-1 to TRBJ1-1; the table's D call, TRBD1, has no DNA check behind it. TRBV21-1 is a documented pseudogene. The CDR3 sequence is 14 residues long. The CDR3 is CASSPSCLGAEAFF. CDR3 nucleotide sequence: TGTGCCAGCAGCCCCTCGTGTCTAGGGGCTGAAGCTTTCTTT.

This clone was recorded a few times. J is TRBJ1-1 and V is TRBV6-5; D is unresolved. Trimming left V 6 bases short and J 6 bases short, with 14 bases between. CDR3 size: 13 residues. CDR1 MNHEY and CDR2 SVGAGI come from the germline V gene. The CDR3 DNA reads as TGTGCCAGCAGGGCTATTTTGGGCGCTGAAGCTTTCTTT. Protein: CASRAILGAEAFF.

V usage is TRBV10-3 and J usage is TRBJ1-1; D is ambiguous. Germline CDR1 and CDR2: ENHRY and SYGVKD. V was shortened by 9 bases and J by 0 bases, with 14 bases between the two germline ends. The CDR3 runs to 14 residues. CDR3: CAIGSGDMNTEAFF. CDR3 DNA sequence: TGTGCCATAGGGTCGGGAGACATGAACACTGAAGCTTTCTTT.

This clone is medium-sized by share. This chain connects TRBV9 to TRBJ2-3; D gene unclear. The ends were cut back, 4 bases at V and 2 bases at J, with 5 bases in the middle. This CDR3 is built from 12 residues. Germline V gene lookup returns CDR1 SGDLS and CDR2 YYNGEE. CDR3 region: CASSPYTDTQYF. The CDR3 DNA is TGTGCCAGCAGCCCTTACACAGATACGCAGTATTTT.

The table lists this clone with a count of one. The chain uses TRBV14 and TRBJ1-1, with D unresolved. V was trimmed by 0 bases and J by 9 bases, leaving 11 bases between them. This CDR3 is built from 13 residues. Germline values: CDR1 SGHDN, CDR2 FVKESK. In DNA, the CDR3 is TGTGCCAGCAGCCAAGATCGGGGAAGCCAAGCTTTCTTT. Its protein product is CASSQDRGSQAFF.

The count of this clone is one. In nucleotides, the CDR3 is TGTGCCTGGAGTGTACGACTAGCGGGAGGAGGGGAGCTGTTTTTT. It specifies CAWSVRLAGGGELFF. This chain connects TRBV30 to TRBJ2-2, with 13 bases matching TRBD2. This CDR3 spans 15 amino acids. Germline V gene lookup returns CDR1 GTSNPN and CDR2 SVGIG (reference sequence). V shed 0 bases and J 8 bases; nucleotides not matched to a gene: 3.

The chain joins TRBV30 to TRBJ2-7; TRBD2 aligns across 7 bases. Germline lookup yields CDR1 GTSNPN and CDR2 SVGIG (reference sequence). The CDR3 length is 16 residues. J lost 7 bases, V lost 1 base, and 16 bases had no gene match. The CDR3 spells CAWSARWGGTFGEQYF. CDR3 nucleotide sequence: TGTGCCTGGAGTGCCCGTTGGGGGGGAACCTTTGGGGAGCAGTACTTC.

V gene TRBV5-1 combines with J gene TRBJ1-4; TRBD1 matches 8 bases. This CDR3 comprises 14 residues. V was clipped by 4 bases and J by 5 bases; unmatched bases: 4. In germline, CDR1 is SGHRS, CDR2 YFSETQ. The CDR3 is CASSEGTGNEKLFF. CDR3 nucleotides: TGCGCCAGCAGCGAAGGGACAGGAAATGAAAAACTGTTTTTT. The full variable domain, rest sourced from reference TRBV5-1 and TRBJ1-4, is KAGVTQTPRYLIKTRGQQVTLSCSPISGHRSVSWYQQTPGQGLQFLFEYFSETQRNKGNFPGRFSGRQFSNSRSEMNVSTLELGDSALYLCASSEGTGNEKLFFGSGTQLSVL.

J is TRBJ1-2 and V is TRBV9; D is ambiguous. CDR3 length equals 13 residues. Trimming took 4 bases from V and 7 from J, leaving 14 bases between them. The germline gives CDR1 SGDLS, CDR2 YYNGEE. This CDR3 is CASSPTRTGGYTF. CDR3 nucleotide sequence: TGTGCCAGCAGCCCTACACGAACGGGTGGCTACACCTTC.

The rearrangement joins TRBV4-1 to TRBJ2-3; tentative D call: TRBD2 (6 bases). The V end was cut by 3 bases, the J end by 4 bases, with 8 bases between. CDR3 length: 13 residues. Looked up from germline, CDR1 is MGHRA and CDR2 is YSYEKL. This chain's CDR3 is CASSQGLSDTQYF. CDR3 DNA sequence: TGCGCCAGCAGCCAGGGACTTTCAGATACGCAGTATTTT.

V usage is TRBV12-5 and J usage is TRBJ2-5; 7 bases are shared with TRBD1. CDR3 size: 16 residues. Germline lookup yields CDR1 LGHNT and CDR2 FRNRAP. Germline trimming cut 4 bases from V and 0 bases from J; bases unmatched to any gene: 8. CDR3 DNA: TGTGCTAGTGGTTCCTCGACAGGGCCCTACCAAGAGACCCAGTACTTC. It yields the protein CASGSSTGPYQETQYF.

In DNA, the CDR3 is TGCGCCAGCAGCTTTGGGGGCGACGCCTACGAGCAGTACTTC. Translated, it gives CASSFGGDAYEQYF. The chain uses TRBV5-1 and TRBJ2-7, with a tentative D call TRBD1 (6 bases). CDR1 and CDR2 (germline): SGHRS, YFSETQ. Trimming took 2 bases from V and 2 from J, leaving 11 bases between them. This CDR3 has 14 amino acids.

The chain is built from TRBV5-1 and TRBJ2-7, with 8 positions matching TRBD2. The CDR3 length is 17 residues. Trimming at V came to 0 bases and at J to 6 bases, leaving 14 bases not matched to a gene. Germline V gene data show CDR1 as SGHRS and CDR2 as YFSETQ. Here the CDR3 DNA reads TGCGCCAGCAGCTTGGCAGAATTCCGAGCGGGAGTAGGCGAGCAGTACTTC. Protein: CASSLAEFRAGVGEQYF.

The chain has TRBV5-6 and TRBJ2-1, with unresolved D. The V and J ends lost 0 bases and 3 bases respectively, with 7 bases between them. CDR3 length: 14 amino acids. Germline CDR1 SGHDT, CDR2 YYEEEE. The CDR3 region has the DNA TGTGCCAGCAGCTTGGCCCATAGCTACAATGAGCAGTTCTTC. Translating it yields CASSLAHSYNEQFF.

This clone showed up just once. The J gene is TRBJ2-3, the V gene TRBV5-1, with a weak D call TRBD2 (6 bases). CDR3 length: 14 amino acids. Germline CDR1 is SGHRS and CDR2 is YFSETQ. V was cut by 3 bases and J by 0 bases, with 8 bases left in between. The CDR3 region has the DNA TGCGCCAGCAGCTCTGGGACTAGCACAGATACGCAGTATTTT. Translation gives CASSSGTSTDTQYF.

The chain joins TRBV5-4 to TRBJ2-3; 13 bases align to TRBD2. V trimming: 4 bases; J trimming: 8 bases; junction bases outside the gene matches: 4. Germline loops: CDR1 SGHNT, CDR2 YYREEE (reference sequence). This CDR3 region has 14 residues. The CDR3 DNA reads as TGTGCCAGCAGCCCCGGACTAGCGGGGGCTACGCAGTATTTT. It codes for CASSPGLAGATQYF.

This sequence joins TRBV5-1 and TRBJ2-7, with TRBD2 matching over 9 bases. From germline, CDR1 is SGHRS and CDR2 YFSETQ. This CDR3 region has 15 residues. The junction had 3 bases not matched to a gene; V was cut back by 0 bases and J by 2 bases. CDR3 in amino acids: CASSLASSGTYEQYF. CDR3 sequence (DNA): TGCGCCAGCAGCTTGGCGTCTAGCGGGACCTACGAGCAGTACTTC.

The V call is TRBV5-1, the J call TRBJ2-5; TRBD1 matches 8 bases. Germline values: CDR1 SGHRS, CDR2 YFSETQ. The J segment lost 4 bases and the V segment lost 0 bases, leaving 2 bases of the junction unmatched. The CDR3 has 14 residues. This CDR3 reads CASSLGTGLETQYF. The CDR3 DNA is TGCGCCAGCAGCTTGGGGACAGGGTTAGAGACCCAGTACTTC.

This clone was seen only a few times. Other DNA sequences of this sample code for an identical CDR3. This chain connects TRBV6-1 to TRBJ2-5; 12 bases map to TRBD2. This CDR3 comprises 15 residues. J was trimmed by 4 bases and V by 2 bases; bases with no gene match: 2. Germline V CDR1 and CDR2: MNHNS, SASEGT. The CDR3 coding sequence is TGTGCCAGCAGTGAACTAGCGGGAGGGCCAGAGACCCAGTACTTC. This encodes CASSELAGGPETQYF.